These 7 T cell receptor beta chains share one sample of origin, sequenced in a study of PD-1 blockade in classical Hodgkin lymphoma. Brentuximab vedotin exposure varied, and every patient relapsed after autologous stem cell transplantation. Sequencing was performed with immunoSEQ multiplex PCR; in TCRdb, only in-frame clones are kept and a portion is missing. Here the sample spans around 150,000 clones, 78% being singletons. The material sequenced was peripheral blood mononuclear cells (PBMCs), taken before the second cycle of nivolumab. Source of these receptors: a human donor with classical Hodgkin lymphoma.

A single count supports this clone. V and J are TRBV6-5 and TRBJ2-7, with D possibly TRBD2 on 6 matching bases. The germline V gene encodes CDR1 MNHEY and CDR2 SVGAGI. The CDR3 extends over 15 amino acids. Trimming cost V 2 bases and J 2 bases, with 13 bases left between them. CDR3: CASSYVASATYEQYF. CDR3 nucleotide sequence: TGTGCCAGCAGTTACGTGGCTAGCGCGACCTACGAGCAGTACTTC.

The count of this clone is one. The chain recombines TRBV18 with TRBJ2-7; D remains unclear. The CDR3 spans 12 residues. V was pared by 1 base and J by 4 bases, with 5 bases between. Germline-derived CDR1 and CDR2 are KGHSH and LQKENI. The CDR3 sequence is CASSPQEYEQYF. CDR3 bases: TGTGCCAGCTCACCACAGGAGTACGAGCAGTACTTC.

The V call is TRBV7-2, the J call TRBJ1-5; 7 bases are a match to TRBD1. Germline V gives CDR1 SGHTA, CDR2 FQGNSA. CDR3 length: 13 amino acids. V gave up 7 bases and J gave up 7 bases; unmatched junction bases: 7. CDR3 nucleotide sequence: TGTGCCAGCACCATCCAGGGGGACCAGCCCCAGCATTTT. It yields the protein CASTIQGDQPQHF.

The chain carries TRBV6-4 and TRBJ1-5; D perhaps matches TRBD1 (5 bases). Per germline, CDR1 MRHNA and CDR2 SNTAGT. The CDR3 spans 15 residues. V was clipped by 7 bases and J by 4 bases, with 17 bases between them. The CDR3 nucleotides read TGTGCCAGCATCCACTTAGGGGCCAGAAATCAGCCCCAGCATTTT. It encodes CASIHLGARNQPQHF.

The rearrangement joins TRBV12-5 to TRBJ2-2; D ambiguous. V shed 7 bases and J shed 0 bases, with 12 bases lying between them. Germline CDR1 LGHNT, CDR2 FRNRAP. This CDR3 is 15 amino acids long. CDR3 coding DNA: TGTGCTAGTGCCAGTCCGGGCCCGAACACCGGGGAGCTGTTTTTT. Translation: CASASPGPNTGELFF.

The chain links TRBV7-9 to TRBJ2-4, with D perhaps TRBD2 (6 bases). Between the trimmed V and J ends, which lost 8 bases and 6 bases, there was a span of 17 bases. This CDR3 is built from 14 residues. In germline, CDR1 is SEHNR, CDR2 FQNEAQ (reference sequence). Written as DNA, the CDR3 is TGTGCCAGCGGGGTGACGGGAGAGGGAAACATTCAGTACTTC. Amino acid sequence: CASGVTGEGNIQYF.

In this sample, this clone turned up a few times. V and J are TRBV19 and TRBJ2-1; D assignment may be TRBD1 or TRBD2 (5 bases each). CDR1 is LNHDA and CDR2 is SQIVND in the germline V gene (reference sequence). V lost 5 bases and J 10 bases, leaving 12 bases between the germline ends. The CDR3 loop spans 12 amino acids. The CDR3 sequence is CASSATGTEQFF. The CDR3 DNA sequence: TGTGCCAGTAGTGCAACCGGGACCGAGCAGTTCTTC.